This entry features one T cell receptor beta chain sequence. No antigen is known for it. The sample originates from a study of cytomegalovirus exposure and HLA in healthy donors. V dropped 3 bases and J dropped 3; count of bases not matched to a gene: 6. The germline CDR1 and CDR2 sequences are LNHDA and SQIVND (reference sequence). The CDR3 totals 15 residues. Study-wide results and caveats: For most TCR beta V segments, an earlier analysis put the productive rate at about 87% or about 30% of the time. TCR beta sequences reportedly predicted most subjects' HLA-A and HLA-B alleles accurately. Presence/absence analyses assumed roughly uniform sequencing depth across donors.

Healthy bone marrow donors supplied every sample. Vbeta (60) and Jbeta (13) primers were used in the PCR. Clones were read by immunoSEQ multiplex PCR, and TCRdb kept only the in-frame ones, dropping some. Here the sample spans more than 150,000 clones, 80% being singletons. V is TRBV19 and J is TRBJ2-7; TRBD1 aligns across 9 bases. What was sequenced was PBMCs. This receptor was obtained from a girl aged 5-17 years in good health and CMV-seropositive. CDR3 sequence reads: CASSIRGQGNYEQYF. The CDR3 nucleotides read TGTGCCAGTAGTATCAGGGGACAGGGTAACTACGAGCAGTACTTC.